This T cell receptor (beta chain) was identified during a study of naive and memory T cell subsets. Four PCR rounds used nested alpha and beta constant region primers plus the SP2 primer. TCRdb ran MiXCR on the 5' RACE reads and lists one entry per CDR3 protein. The sample has some 60,000 distinct CDR3 sequences, roughly 7.5% seen once; the top ten hold nearly 10%. An oligonucleotide containing a UMI was ligated to the 3' end of TCR cDNA. Whole blood, 2.5 ml, came from adult healthy volunteers. Unsorted total RNA, roughly 1 to 1,100 ng, was DNase treated before reverse transcription. The ends were cut back, 9 bases at V and 2 bases at J, with 13 bases in the middle. The CDR3 runs to 13 residues. Germline values: CDR1 LNHDA, CDR2 SQIVND (reference sequence). In its sample, this clonotype was seen a few times. What it binds is unknown. Study-wide points: TCR transcript changes with activation or differentiation may affect this RNA method.

This chain links TRBV19 with TRBJ1-2; a weak D match, TRBD1 (6 bases). The source of this sequence is a female donor in good health. The CDR3 spells CASAGHQNYGYTF. In DNA form, the CDR3 reads TGTGCCAGCGCGGGACACCAAAACTATGGCTACACCTTC.